Following are 27 T cell receptor beta chains from one sample sequenced in a study of cytomegalovirus exposure and HLA in healthy donors. It was with 60 Vbeta and 13 Jbeta primers that the PCR ran. Produced via immunoSEQ multiplex PCR; TCRdb's table is partial and in-frame only. The data contain around 130,000 clones, around 77% of them singletons. Input material: PBMCs. Source of these receptors: a man aged 25 to 40 in good health and CMV-seronegative.

The chain combines TRBV29-1 with TRBJ2-3; D unresolved. Trimming removed 2 bases at V and 0 bases at J, with 9 bases between. The CDR3 is made up of 14 amino acids. Per the germline V gene, CDR1 is SQVTM and CDR2 is ANQGSEA. CDR3 nucleotides: TGCAGCGTTGAAATCCGGTCTAGCACAGATACGCAGTATTTT. It yields the protein CSVEIRSSTDTQYF.

The chain carries TRBV6-5 and TRBJ1-2, with D maybe TRBD1 (5 bases). There are 13 residues in the CDR3. Germline assignment: CDR1 MNHEY and CDR2 SVGAGI. V lost 6 bases to trimming and J lost 5 bases, with 13 bases between them. In DNA, the CDR3 is TGTGCCAGCAGGAGCGGGACGGAGTATGGCTACACCTTC. It is translated as CASRSGTEYGYTF.

CDR3 residues: CASSLSGGNTEAFF. CDR3 nucleotides: TGTGCCAGCAGTTTATCCGGGGGGAACACTGAAGCTTTCTTT. The chain carries TRBV28 and TRBJ1-1, with TRBD1 as a possible D gene (5 bases). The CDR3 covers 14 residues. V was cut by 1 base and J by 1 base, with 7 bases left in between. Germline CDR1 reads MDHEN; CDR2 reads SYDVKM.

The CDR3 DNA follows: TGTGCCAGCAGTGGCCTGGCGACAGGGCCATATGGCTACACCTTC. It yields the protein CASSGLATGPYGYTF. This chain joins TRBV6-1 and TRBJ1-2; 7 positions match TRBD1. Germline V lookup: CDR1 MNHNS, CDR2 SASEGT. V was clipped by 4 bases and J by 5 bases; unmatched bases: 10. CDR3 size: 15 residues.

This chain joins TRBV19 and TRBJ2-7; TRBD1 matches 7 bases. The CDR3 is made up of 14 amino acids. The ends lost 1 base at V and 5 bases at J; junction bases unmatched: 5. Germline CDR1 is LNHDA and CDR2 is SQIVND (reference sequence). The CDR3 DNA is TGTGCCAGTAGTATAGTGACAGGGAACCACGAGCAGTACTTC. It is translated as CASSIVTGNHEQYF.

This chain links TRBV4-3 with TRBJ1-4; D might be TRBD1 (6 bases). Germline V gives CDR1 LGHNA, CDR2 YSLEER. The V and J ends lost 1 base and 3 bases respectively, with 9 bases between them. The CDR3 totals 15 residues. The CDR3 protein is CASSQARGPNEKLFF. DNA for the CDR3: TGCGCCAGCAGCCAAGCCAGGGGTCCTAATGAAAAACTGTTTTTT.

The genes are TRBV6-1 and TRBJ1-2; maybe TRBD1 (5 bases). Germline V CDR1 and CDR2: MNHNS, SASEGT. CDR3 length: 17 residues. Between the trimmed V and J ends, which lost 0 bases and 4 bases, there was a span of 18 bases. CDR3 region: CASSEAMSQGTGYGYTF. The CDR3 DNA sequence: TGTGCCAGCAGTGAAGCAATGTCTCAGGGTACGGGCTATGGCTACACCTTC.

The J gene is TRBJ2-1, the V gene TRBV6-4, with TRBD2 identical over 7 bases. Trimming took 4 bases from V and 2 from J; bases not matched to a gene: 5. The CDR3 consists of 15 residues. The germline V gene encodes CDR1 MRHNA and CDR2 SNTAGT. CDR3 nucleotide sequence: TGTGCCAGCAGTGCGTCGGCGGGGGCCTACAATGAGCAGTTCTTC. Translating it yields CASSASAGAYNEQFF.

The V and J genes are TRBV9 and TRBJ2-5, with 10 bases identical to TRBD2. CDR1 and CDR2 (germline): SGDLS, YYNGEE. The CDR3 spans 15 residues. V was clipped by 3 bases and J by 6 bases; unmatched bases: 8. The CDR3 nucleotides read TGTGCCAGCAGCGCTGGTAGCGGGGGGTTCAAGACCCAGTACTTC. Translating it yields CASSAGSGGFKTQYF. Drawing the rest from reference TRBV9 and TRBJ2-5, the complete variable domain is DSGVTQTPKHLITATGQRVTLRCSPRSGDLSVYWYQQSLDQGLQFLIQYYNGEERAKGNILERFSAQQFPDLHSELNLSSLELGDSALYFCASSAGSGGFKTQYFGPGTRLLVL.

The chain joins TRBV5-8 to TRBJ2-7; the match to TRBD1 covers 7 bases. The CDR3 covers 15 residues. The ends lost 4 bases at V and 4 bases at J; junction bases unmatched: 11. Germline values: CDR1 SGHTS, CDR2 YDEGEE. The CDR3 loop is CASSRPRTGGYEQYF. For the CDR3, the DNA is TGTGCCAGCAGCCGGCCGCGGACAGGAGGTTACGAGCAGTACTTC.

This clone has a single count. The chain links TRBV11-2 to TRBJ1-2; 10 bases match TRBD1. With 0 bases clipped from V and 4 bases from J, the junction kept 5 bases outside the gene matches. Looked up from germline, CDR1 is SGHAT and CDR2 is FQNNGV. CDR3 length: 16 amino acids. The CDR3 sequence: CASSLDGGTGVYGYTF. The CDR3 bases are TGTGCCAGCAGCTTAGACGGCGGGACAGGGGTCTATGGCTACACCTTC.

The table lists this clone with a few counts. The chain combines TRBV7-6 with TRBJ2-1; 9 nucleotides align to TRBD2. Looked up from germline, CDR1 is SGHVS and CDR2 is FNYEAQ. This CDR3 is built from 16 residues. V lost 1 base to trimming and J lost 2 bases; unmatched junction nucleotides: 3. The CDR3, as DNA: TGTGCCAGCAGCTTAGTTGGCGGGGGGGCCTACAATGAGCAGTTCTTC. It codes for CASSLVGGGAYNEQFF.

V gene TRBV7-9 combines with J gene TRBJ2-3; TRBD2 aligns across 13 bases. V gave up 6 bases and J gave up 4 bases; unmatched junction bases: 7. Germline CDR1 reads SEHNR; CDR2 reads FQNEAQ (reference sequence). The CDR3 consists of 16 residues. CDR3 loop: CASSQGLAGVADTQYF. Here the CDR3 DNA reads TGTGCCAGCAGTCAAGGACTAGCGGGAGTGGCAGATACGCAGTATTTT.

CDR3 amino acids: CASSTRSSRGSSIDTQYF. The CDR3, as DNA: TGTGCCAGCAGCACCAGATCGTCCCGCGGGAGTTCAATCGATACGCAGTATTTT. The chain joins TRBV7-2 to TRBJ2-3; TRBD2 matches 7 bases. Germline trimming cut 5 bases from V and 6 bases from J; bases unmatched to any gene: 20. The germline V gene encodes CDR1 SGHTA and CDR2 FQGNSA. The CDR3 totals 18 residues.

There are a few counts of this clone. V usage is TRBV29-1 and J usage is TRBJ2-1, with D possibly matching TRBD1 (5 bases). V was pared by 5 bases and J by 4 bases, with 18 bases between. The CDR3 totals 15 residues. Germline CDR1 SQVTM, CDR2 ANQGSEA. The CDR3 is CSVTPPRRGYNEQFF. The CDR3, as DNA: TGCAGCGTTACCCCTCCTCGTAGGGGATACAATGAGCAGTTCTTC.

The rearrangement links TRBV18 to TRBJ1-2; 7 nucleotides line up with TRBD1. Germline V gene lookup returns CDR1 KGHSH and CDR2 LQKENI. The CDR3 runs to 15 residues. Unmatched junction bases numbered 8, after V lost 6 bases and J lost 1 base. CDR3 coding DNA: TGTGCCAGCTCCCAAGGACAGGACGATAACTATGGCTACACCTTC. Its protein product is CASSQGQDDNYGYTF.

The V call is TRBV6-5, the J call TRBJ2-1, with 8 nucleotides matching TRBD1. The germline V gene has CDR1 MNHEY and CDR2 SVGAGI. This CDR3 has 15 residues. Trimming cost V 5 bases and J 6 bases; bases outside gene matches: 9. This CDR3 is CASSRQGTPVNEQFF. The CDR3 bases are TGTGCCAGCAGTCGACAGGGGACCCCCGTCAATGAGCAGTTCTTC.

The CDR3 sequence: CASSRIWTAGDTQYF. CDR3 coding DNA: TGTGCCAGCAGCCGGATCTGGACAGCCGGGGATACGCAGTATTTT. The chain links TRBV6-5 to TRBJ2-3; D is possibly TRBD1 (6 bases). Trimming took off 6 bases at V and 6 bases at J, with 19 bases between the two ends. This CDR3 region has 15 residues. CDR1 MNHEY and CDR2 SVGAGI come from the germline V gene.

This chain links TRBV28 with TRBJ1-2, with 9 nucleotides matching TRBD1. J lost 4 bases, V lost 8 bases, and 5 bases had no gene match. Germline CDR1 MDHEN, CDR2 SYDVKM. This CDR3 is built from 13 residues. CDR3 in amino acids: CASRGQGSYGYTF. The CDR3 bases are TGTGCCAGCCGGGGACAGGGATCCTATGGCTACACCTTC.

This clone was observed a handful of times. The chain carries TRBV7-6 and TRBJ1-1; D is undetermined. V lost 1 base, J lost 5 bases, and 8 bases lay in between. From germline, CDR1 is SGHVS and CDR2 FNYEAQ. CDR3 length: 13 residues. The CDR3 region is CASSLGGGTEAFF. CDR3 in DNA: TGTGCCAGCAGCTTAGGCGGTGGAACTGAAGCTTTCTTT.

This sequence joins TRBV27 and TRBJ1-6; the match to TRBD1 covers 7 bases. The V gene's germline CDR1 is MNHEY and CDR2 SMNVEV (reference sequence). The CDR3 extends over 14 amino acids. V shed 6 bases and J 6 bases; nucleotides not matched to a gene: 5. The CDR3: CASRGDRVNSPLHF. The CDR3 DNA follows: TGTGCCAGCAGGGGGGACAGAGTTAATTCACCCCTCCACTTT.

The chain links TRBV28 to TRBJ1-6; TRBD1 matches 7 bases. Germline CDR1 MDHEN, CDR2 SYDVKM. V was pared by 10 bases and J by 4 bases, with 10 bases of the junction left unmatched. CDR3 length equals 15 residues. The CDR3 is CATSSGTEYNSPLHF. CDR3 sequence (DNA): TGTGCCACATCATCTGGGACAGAGTATAATTCACCCCTCCACTTT. Full variable domain (rest looked up from reference TRBV28 and TRBJ1-6): DVKVTQSSRYLVKRTGEKVFLECVQDMDHENMFWYRQDPGLGLRLIYFSYDVKMKEKGDIPEGYSVSREKKERFSLILESASTNQTSMYLCATSSGTEYNSPLHFGNGTRLTVT.

The chain links TRBV19 to TRBJ1-1; a possible D gene is TRBD1 (6 bases). Germline CDR1 and CDR2: LNHDA and SQIVND (reference sequence). The CDR3 runs to 15 residues. V was clipped by 8 bases and J by 0 bases, with 16 bases between them. In DNA form, the CDR3 reads TGTGCCAGTGGGCAAGCAGGGGATATGAACACTGAAGCTTTCTTT. Its translation is CASGQAGDMNTEAFF.

The rearrangement links TRBV2 to TRBJ1-1; D uncertain. V lost 6 bases and J lost 4, with 15 bases in between. The CDR3 is 14 amino acids. Germline CDR1 is SNHLY and CDR2 is FYNNEI. The CDR3 region has the DNA TGTGCCAGCAGGGGAGGGAAAGGTGTCACTGAAGCTTTCTTT. This codes for CASRGGKGVTEAFF.

V usage is TRBV1 and J usage is TRBJ2-1; the table's D call of TRBD2 was not tested on the DNA. TRBV1 is a known pseudogene. The CDR3 is made up of 16 amino acids. CDR3 loop: CTSSQDLGDYPNEQFF. The CDR3 DNA sequence: TGCACCAGCAGCCAAGATCTTGGGGACTACCCCAATGAGCAGTTCTTC.

This clone occurred a few times. The chain carries TRBV5-1 and TRBJ1-5, with D possibly TRBD1 on 5 matching bases. With 3 bases removed from V and 8 bases from J, the gap between germline ends came to 15 bases. Germline-derived CDR1 and CDR2 are SGHRS and YFSETQ. The CDR3 runs 14 residues. The CDR3 protein is CASSYGTGGEPQHF. The CDR3 DNA sequence: TGCGCCAGCAGCTATGGGACTGGAGGGGAGCCCCAGCATTTT.

This clone appeared a few times. The chain employs TRBV4-2 and TRBJ2-5; 7 bases map to TRBD2. The end of the DNA aligns better with TRBJ2-7, so the J call may be wrong. CDR3 length equals 16 residues. The germline V gene has CDR1 LGHNA and CDR2 YNFKEQ. The CDR3 bases are TGTGCCAGCAGCCAAGTGGGGGGGGGAAGCTCCTACGAGCAGTACTTC. Its translation is CASSQVGGGSSYEQYF.